The 27 T cell receptor beta chains listed next were all sequenced from one sample in a study of Graves' ophthalmopathy and Graves' hyperthyroidism. Researchers took RNA transcripts and amplified TCR beta CDR3 regions from them. Investigators did first-round RT-PCR with HTBI primers, then second-round multiplex PCR. TCRdb re-derived calls from the multiplex PCR reads in MiXCR, one entry per CDR3 protein. Of about 640,000 distinct CDR3 sequences in the sample, about 40% were seen once. Material for sequencing was peripheral blood. The receptors derive from an adult man with Graves' ophthalmopathy.

This clonotype was recorded many times. V usage is TRBV15 and J usage is TRBJ2-6; no clear D gene. CDR3 length: 13 amino acids. V lost 4 bases to trimming and J lost 4 bases, with 5 bases between them. Germline assignment: CDR1 LNHNV and CDR2 YYDKDF (reference sequence). The CDR3 is CATSMMGANVLTF. CDR3 nucleotides: TGTGCCACCAGCATGATGGGGGCCAACGTCCTGACTTTC.

The J gene is TRBJ2-7, the V gene TRBV7-9; 8 bases are a match to TRBD1. The V gene's germline CDR1 is SEHNR and CDR2 FQNEAQ (reference sequence). The CDR3 contains 14 residues. V lost 6 bases to trimming and J lost 3 bases; unmatched junction nucleotides: 7. DNA of the CDR3: TGTGCCAGCAGTCCGACAGGGGTAAACTACGAGCAGTACTTC. It specifies CASSPTGVNYEQYF. Looking up the rest from reference TRBV7-9 and TRBJ2-7 gives the full variable domain: DTGVSQNPRHKITKRGQNVTFRCDPISEHNRLYWYRQTLGQGPEFLTYFQNEAQLEKSRLLSDRFSAERPKGSFSTLEIQRTEQGDSAMYLCASSPTGVNYEQYFGPGTRLTVT.

The CDR3 protein is CASSHLRQTYEQYF. CDR3 in DNA: TGTGCCAGCAGCCACCTCAGACAGACCTACGAGCAGTACTTC. The chain joins TRBV12-3 or TRBV12-4 to TRBJ2-7; the D gene is possibly TRBD1 (5 bases). This CDR3 comprises 14 residues. Deletions cut 6 bases from V and 2 bases from J, with 14 bases between.

This clonotype was seen repeatedly, ten times or more. The V call is TRBV15, the J call TRBJ2-5, with D maybe TRBD1 (6 bases). Trimming left V 2 bases short and J 5 bases short, with 6 bases between. The germline V gene has CDR1 LNHNV and CDR2 YYDKDF (reference sequence). The CDR3 loop spans 12 amino acids. This CDR3 reads CATSRQGETQYF. The CDR3 DNA reads TGTGCCACCAGCAGACAGGGGGAGACCCAGTACTTC.

V gene TRBV12-3 or TRBV12-4 combines with J gene TRBJ1-2; TRBD1 matches 8 bases. The J segment lost 6 bases and the V segment lost 3 bases, leaving 9 bases of the junction unmatched. CDR3 length equals 15 residues. CDR3 nucleotide sequence: TGTGCCAGCAGTTTCCGGACAGGGAGCGGGAATGGCTACACCTTC. Translated, it gives CASSFRTGSGNGYTF.

The sample holds many counts of this clonotype. The chain has TRBV14 and TRBJ2-5; 14 bases match TRBD2. Germline lookup yields CDR1 SGHDN and CDR2 FVKESK. V dropped 2 bases and J dropped 1; count of bases not matched to a gene: 6. The CDR3 consists of 18 residues. The DNA of the CDR3 is TGTGCCAGCAGCCAAAGAAGGGGGACTAGCGGGGGCCAAGAGACCCAGTACTTC. The encoded protein is CASSQRRGTSGGQETQYF.

The table lists this clonotype with many counts. This chain joins TRBV7-9 and TRBJ2-7, with a tentative D call TRBD1 (7 bases). Germline V gives CDR1 SEHNR, CDR2 FQNEAQ (reference sequence). V was shortened by 6 bases and J by 3 bases, with 12 bases between the two germline ends. The CDR3 is 13 residues long. DNA for the CDR3: TGTGCCAGCAGAGACCAGGGGGGCTACGAGCAGTACTTC. Translation: CASRDQGGYEQYF. The complete variable domain, with remaining parts taken from reference TRBV7-9 and TRBJ2-7, reads DTGVSQNPRHKITKRGQNVTFRCDPISEHNRLYWYRQTLGQGPEFLTYFQNEAQLEKSRLLSDRFSAERPKGSFSTLEIQRTEQGDSAMYLCASRDQGGYEQYFGPGTRLTVT.

The sample holds a few counts of this clonotype. V gene TRBV5-1 combines with J gene TRBJ1-4, with 8 positions matching TRBD1. The CDR3 covers 15 residues. V trimming: 5 bases; J trimming: 5 bases; junction bases outside the gene matches: 8. CDR1 and CDR2 (germline): SGHRS, YFSETQ. Written as DNA, the CDR3 is TGCGCCAGCAGAAGACAGGGGCTTATAAATGAAAAACTGTTTTTT. Translating gives CASRRQGLINEKLFF.

This clonotype has at least ten counts. The DNA of the CDR3 is TGTGCCACCAGTGACCACCGACTAGCTGGGGAGACCCAGTACTTC. Amino acid sequence: CATSDHRLAGETQYF. The chain uses TRBV24-1 and TRBJ2-5; 7 nucleotides match TRBD2. Per the germline V gene, CDR1 is KGHDR and CDR2 is SFDVKD. This CDR3 contains 15 residues. With 4 bases clipped from V and 5 bases from J, the junction kept 9 bases outside the gene matches.

The V call is TRBV7-8, the J call TRBJ2-5; D could derive from TRBD1 or TRBD2 (5 bases each). V lost 5 bases to trimming and J lost 1 base, with 11 bases between them. In germline, CDR1 is SGHVS, CDR2 FQNEAQ. The CDR3 runs 14 residues. The chain's CDR3 is CASSITGAQETQYF. CDR3 nucleotide sequence: TGTGCCAGCAGCATTACCGGGGCCCAAGAGACCCAGTACTTC. Drawing the rest from reference TRBV7-8 and TRBJ2-5, the complete variable domain is GAGVSQSPRYKVAKRGQDVALRCDPISGHVSLFWYQQALGQGPEFLTYFQNEAQLDKSGLPSDRFFAERPEGSVSTLKIQRTQQEDSAVYLCASSITGAQETQYFGPGTRLLVL.

The rearrangement uses TRBV25-1 and TRBJ1-1; 12 nucleotides line up with TRBD1. The trim removed 4 bases at V and 5 bases at J, leaving 17 bases unmatched. The CDR3 runs 19 residues. The germline V gene has CDR1 MGHDK and CDR2 SYGVNS. The CDR3 DNA follows: TGTGCCAGCAGTGCTCGCAGCCGGGGACAGGGGGCGGGTGAGACTGAAGCTTTCTTT. Translated: CASSARSRGQGAGETEAFF.

This clonotype has only a few counts. The chain carries TRBV12-3 or TRBV12-4 and TRBJ2-5; 8 bases line up with TRBD2. This CDR3 is built from 16 residues. The junction had 14 bases not matched to a gene; V was cut back by 7 bases and J by 4 bases. In nucleotides, the CDR3 is TGTGCCAGCACCCCCTTCCGGGGGGGCTTAGGAGAGACCCAGTACTTC. Its translation: CASTPFRGGLGETQYF.

This clonotype was seen a few times. The chain has TRBV5-5 and TRBJ1-2; no definite D call. Between the trimmed V and J ends, which lost 9 bases and 4 bases, there was a span of 25 bases. The CDR3 contains 16 residues. Germline lookup yields CDR1 SGHKS and CDR2 YYEKEE (reference sequence). The CDR3 protein is CATGWGGSESVYGYTF. For the CDR3, the DNA is TGTGCCACCGGGTGGGGAGGGAGTGAGAGCGTCTATGGCTACACCTTC.

The V and J genes are TRBV10-3 and TRBJ2-7, with no clear D. CDR1 ENHRY and CDR2 SYGVKD come from the germline V gene. V dropped 10 bases and J dropped 6 bases, with 7 bases sitting between them. The CDR3 contains 9 residues. The DNA for the CDR3 is TGTGCCACGACGATCGAGCAGTACTTC. It yields the protein CATTIEQYF.

The chain uses TRBV2 and TRBJ2-5, with D maybe TRBD2 (6 bases). The V end lost 7 bases, the J end lost 11 bases, and 26 bases lay between the germline ends. Germline values: CDR1 SNHLY, CDR2 FYNNEI. This CDR3 spans 15 amino acids. In DNA form, the CDR3 reads TGTGCCAGCACTGATCGAGGAGGGCCTAAAGATACGCAGTACTTC. Amino acid sequence: CASTDRGGPKDTQYF.

About this clonotype: A much larger clone differs by one base, so this may be a read error. This rearrangement joins TRBV5-1 to TRBJ1-1; the D is unclear. Germline CDR1 reads SGHRS; CDR2 reads YFSETQ. The CDR3 loop spans 13 amino acids. Trimming removed 0 bases from V and 10 bases from J, with 13 bases in between. CDR3 nucleotide sequence: TGCGCCAGCAGCTTGGGTTCCGGGGAGGGAGCTTTCTTT. Translation: CASSLGSGEGAFF. The full variable domain, its missing parts supplied by reference TRBV5-1 and TRBJ1-1, is KAGVTQTPRYLIKTRGQQVTLSCSPISGHRSVSWYQQTPGQGLQFLFEYFSETQRNKGNFPGRFSGRQFSNSRSEMNVSTLELGDSALYLCASSLGSGEGAFFGQGTRLTVV.

The chain uses TRBV20-1 and TRBJ2-2; 7 bases match TRBD1. The CDR3 spans 12 residues. Germline CDR1 is DFQATT and CDR2 is SNEGSKA (reference sequence). The trim removed 6 bases at V and 8 bases at J, leaving 6 bases unmatched. The CDR3 loop is CSAQRGQGELFF. CDR3 nucleotides: TGCAGTGCCCAGAGGGGGCAGGGGGAGCTGTTTTTT.

This chain uses TRBV4-1 with TRBJ1-4; D possibly corresponds to TRBD1 (5 bases). V was pared by 3 bases and J by 3 bases, with 11 bases between. The CDR3 runs 15 residues. Germline CDR1 is MGHRA and CDR2 is YSYEKL. The chain's CDR3 is CASSQVGRANEKLFF. The CDR3 DNA sequence: TGCGCCAGCAGCCAGGTCGGCAGGGCTAATGAAAAACTGTTTTTT.

This clonotype appeared many times. This rearrangement joins TRBV7-2 to TRBJ1-2; D gene unclear. V lost 3 bases and J 6 bases, leaving 14 bases between the germline ends. Germline assignment: CDR1 SGHTA and CDR2 FQGNSA. The CDR3 spans 14 residues. The CDR3 sequence: CASSLSRGLDGYTF. CDR3 DNA: TGTGCCAGCAGCTTGAGTCGTGGGTTAGATGGCTACACCTTC.

This clonotype was counted many times. The rearrangement uses TRBV7-3 and TRBJ2-6; D is perhaps TRBD1 (7 bases). Germline CDR1 and CDR2: SGHTA and FQGTGA. Trimming cost V 2 bases and J 3 bases, with 14 bases left between them. The CDR3 extends over 17 amino acids. The CDR3: CASSLESGGNGANVLTF. CDR3 nucleotide sequence: TGTGCCAGCAGCTTAGAGTCAGGGGGGAATGGGGCCAACGTCCTGACTTTC.

The chain has TRBV13 and TRBJ1-6; 9 bases map to TRBD1. V shed 5 bases, J shed 4 bases, and the junction held 12 bases outside the gene matches. The CDR3 is 18 residues long. The germline CDR1 and CDR2 sequences are PRHDT and FYEKMQ (reference sequence). CDR3 protein: CASSNNPGQGTYNSPLHF. Written as DNA, the CDR3 is TGTGCCAGCAGCAACAATCCGGGACAGGGTACTTATAATTCACCCCTCCACTTT.

This clonotype was observed at least ten times. The gene calls are TRBV7-3 and TRBJ2-7; 8 positions match TRBD1. There are 14 residues in the CDR3. Losses at the gene ends were 1 base for V and 5 bases for J; bases not matched to a gene: 4. Germline assignment: CDR1 SGHTA and CDR2 FQGTGA. CDR3 amino acids: CASSLIGQGHEQYF. CDR3 sequence (DNA): TGTGCCAGCAGCTTAATTGGACAGGGACACGAGCAGTACTTC.

This clonotype was observed once. This rearrangement joins TRBV20-1 to TRBJ2-3; D remains unclear. V was pared by 3 bases and J by 3 bases, with 7 bases between. The CDR3 is 12 residues long. Per germline, CDR1 DFQATT and CDR2 SNEGSKA (reference sequence). The DNA for the CDR3 is TGCAGTGCTAGTGAGGCTACAGATACGCAGTATTTT. Translation: CSASEATDTQYF.

The chain combines TRBV3-1 with TRBJ1-5; D is unresolved. The CDR3 has 12 residues. Deletions cut 9 bases from V and 6 bases from J, with 12 bases between. Germline assignment: CDR1 LGHDT and CDR2 YNNKEL (reference sequence). CDR3 region: CARRPTGQPQHF. The CDR3 nucleotides read TGTGCCAGGAGACCGACCGGTCAGCCCCAGCATTTT.

This clonotype has only a few counts. The chain links TRBV9 to TRBJ2-2; no definite D call. Trimming left V 0 bases short and J 0 bases short, with 9 bases between. The length of the CDR3 is 16 residues. The germline CDR1 and CDR2 sequences are SGDLS and YYNGEE. CDR3 DNA sequence: TGTGCCAGCAGCGTAGTCGGCAGGCCGAACACCGGGGAGCTGTTTTTT. This sequence encodes CASSVVGRPNTGELFF.

The sample holds many counts of this clonotype. The chain combines TRBV20-1 with TRBJ2-7, with TRBD1 identical over 9 bases. The V and J ends lost 3 bases and 4 bases, in that order; junction bases with no gene match: 4. The CDR3 loop spans 13 amino acids. The V gene's germline CDR1 is DFQATT and CDR2 SNEGSKA (reference sequence). The CDR3 sequence is CSARGDREYEQYF. The CDR3 coding sequence is TGCAGTGCTAGGGGGGACAGGGAGTACGAGCAGTACTTC.

The J gene is TRBJ1-5, the V gene TRBV10-3; D gene ambiguous. Germline V gene data show CDR1 as ENHRY and CDR2 as SYGVKD. The CDR3 consists of 12 residues. The V gene lost 5 bases and the J gene lost 3 bases, with 5 bases spanning the gap. For the CDR3, the DNA is TGTGCCATCAGTTACCTCAATCAGCCCCAGCATTTT. Amino acid sequence: CAISYLNQPQHF.